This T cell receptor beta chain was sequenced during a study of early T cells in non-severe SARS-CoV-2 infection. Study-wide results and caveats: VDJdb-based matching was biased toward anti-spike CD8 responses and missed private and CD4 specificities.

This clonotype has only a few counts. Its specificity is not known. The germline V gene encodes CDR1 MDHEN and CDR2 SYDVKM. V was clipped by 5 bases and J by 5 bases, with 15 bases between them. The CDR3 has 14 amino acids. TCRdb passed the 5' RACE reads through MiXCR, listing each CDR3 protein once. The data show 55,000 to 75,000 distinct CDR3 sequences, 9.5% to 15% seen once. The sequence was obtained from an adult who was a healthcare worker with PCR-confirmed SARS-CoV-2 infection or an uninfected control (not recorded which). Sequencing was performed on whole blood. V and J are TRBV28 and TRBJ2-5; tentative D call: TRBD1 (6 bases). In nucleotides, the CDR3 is TGTGCCAGCAGTCTTATTGGACAGATGGAGACCCAGTACTTC. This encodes CASSLIGQMETQYF.